This T cell receptor beta chain originates from a study of cytomegalovirus exposure and HLA in healthy donors. Study-wide background: A data release that came early held roughly 90 million unique TCRs from HLA-typed donors.

V gave up 0 bases and J gave up 9 bases; unmatched junction bases: 10. Germline V gives CDR1 MGHRA, CDR2 YSYEKL. This CDR3 has 16 residues. PCR was performed using 60 Vbeta and 13 Jbeta primers. Original methodology: The authors later counted 70 million to 85 million unique TCR beta chains, 9.5 million to 13 million of them shared. Here immunoSEQ multiplex PCR was the method, and the copy in TCRdb shows in-frame clones only, minus some. For V, J and clone size, that table is used; D and trimming come from the DNA. This table holds roughly 200,000 clones, around 76% found once. The J gene is TRBJ2-1, the V gene TRBV4-1; 8 bases match TRBD2. The TCR sequence derives from a young man in good health and CMV-seronegative. The material sequenced was PBMCs. The CDR3 DNA reads as TGCGCCAGCAGCCAAGATCCGGGAGGGAGGTCGGCTGAGCAGTTCTTC. It translates to CASSQDPGGRSAEQFF.